This T cell receptor (beta chain) was recorded in a study of Graves' ophthalmopathy and Graves' hyperthyroidism. Points from the study as a whole: Distinction of ophthalmopathy from stable hyperthyroidism by a 13-signature model reached almost 90% sensitivity and 75% to 84% specificity. As the model predicted ophthalmopathy progression, it achieved a sensitivity of roughly 69% and a specificity of about 72%.

Germline lookup yields CDR1 SQVTM and CDR2 ANQGSEA. V was cut by 4 bases and J by 3 bases, with 9 bases left in between. CDR3 length: 12 residues. About this clonotype itself: The antigen remains unidentified. A much larger clone is a single base away; this may be a read error. It is likely a read error, because the conserved phenylalanine at the end of the CDR3 is missing.

The diagnosis combined clinical symptoms, thyroxine, TRAb, thyroid ultrasound and orbital computed tomography scans. Someone took the PBMCs out of 10 ml of fresh peripheral blood. For repertoire sequencing, the TCR beta CDR3 regions were amplified from RNA transcripts. Scientists carried out first-round RT-PCR using HTBI primers and then a second-round multiplex PCR. TCRdb passed the multiplex PCR reads through MiXCR, listing each CDR3 protein once. Counted here are about 740,000 distinct CDR3 sequences, 35% to 50% occurring once; the ten biggest clones make up 44%. The receptor's source is an adult man with Graves' ophthalmopathy. The rearrangement links TRBV29-1 to TRBJ1-1; unclear D gene. Sample: peripheral blood. CDR3 sequence (DNA): TGCAGCGTTGGATGGCAGGACACTGAAGCTTTCCTT. Translating it yields CSVGWQDTEAFL.